The rows below give T cell receptor beta chains drawn from one sample of a study of shared clonotypes between healthy human individuals. TCRdb keeps only in-frame clones here, not all; method: immunoSEQ multiplex PCR. The sample has about 2,200,000 clones; approximately 94% are singletons. Sequencing used naive CD8+ T cells from PBMCs. Source of these receptors: a man between 18 and 35 years old in good health. Some clones in this sample may be carry-over from other donors' samples. Both conserved end residues are trimmed from each CDR3. The D gene is left open where the match is weak.

D: -
J: TRBJ1-5
V: TRBV27
CDR3: ASSSRTAENQPQH

D: -
J: TRBJ2-7
V: TRBV5-6
CDR3: ASSFIAYEQY

D: -
J: TRBJ2-1
V: TRBV5-6
CDR3: ASSSPPSGYNEQF

D: TRBD2
J: TRBJ2-1
V: TRBV11-2
CDR3: ASSLDGVWREGRNEQF

D: TRBD2
J: TRBJ2-1
V: TRBV2
CDR3: ASSESSGRMWNEQF

D: TRBD1
J: TRBJ2-1
V: TRBV11-3
CDR3: ASSLGFQGASMNEQF

D: TRBD1
J: TRBJ1-2
V: TRBV23-1
CDR3: ASSQPGQGMNYGYT

D: -
J: TRBJ2-3
V: TRBV6-1
CDR3: ASSGQEVEPDTQY

D: -
J: TRBJ2-7
V: TRBV28
CDR3: ASSFEDRVYEQY

D: TRBD2
J: TRBJ2-7
V: TRBV10-3
CDR3: ASREGLEQY

D: -
J: TRBJ1-5
V: TRBV29-1
CDR3: SVEGDDGNQPQH

D: TRBD1
J: TRBJ1-5
V: TRBV28
CDR3: ASSGQGRNQPQH

D: -
J: TRBJ1-2
V: TRBV5-6
CDR3: ASSFDRQPNYGYT

D: TRBD2
J: TRBJ2-1
V: TRBV6-5
CDR3: ASRGLAGGGNEQF

D: -
J: TRBJ2-7
V: TRBV27
CDR3: ASSLRLGAYEQY

D: TRBD1
J: TRBJ2-7
V: TRBV29-1
CDR3: SVVPGQGLYEQY

D: -
J: TRBJ2-7
V: TRBV27
CDR3: ASSFSLGTQSYEQY

D: -
J: TRBJ2-7
V: TRBV6-5
CDR3: ASSPGTVTYEQY

D: -
J: TRBJ2-1
V: TRBV4-3
CDR3: ASGTGLETYNEQF

D: -
J: TRBJ2-3
V: TRBV15
CDR3: ATSRVRGTDTQY

D: TRBD1
J: TRBJ1-4
V: TRBV4-1
CDR3: ASSQPPGQGFEKLF

D: TRBD1
J: TRBJ1-5
V: TRBV19
CDR3: ASSPGTASNQPQH

D: -
J: TRBJ2-1
V: TRBV27
CDR3: ASSPLLGGVEQF

D: -
J: TRBJ1-2
V: TRBV9
CDR3: ASSPGSSDYGYT

D: -
J: TRBJ2-7
V: TRBV19
CDR3: ASSLSGLGQYEQY

D: -
J: TRBJ2-1
V: TRBV5-1
CDR3: ASGLRDNEQF

D: TRBD1
J: TRBJ1-4
V: TRBV11-2
CDR3: ASSLDVRGGQGYGKLF

D: -
J: TRBJ2-2
V: TRBV6-5
CDR3: ASSQMGNTGELF

D: -
J: TRBJ1-5
V: TRBV10-3
CDR3: AISESLGGSNQPQH

D: -
J: TRBJ1-5
V: TRBV5-4
CDR3: ASSYRDTLGNQPQH

D: TRBD1
J: TRBJ2-2
V: TRBV7-9
CDR3: ASSLVTGITGELF

D: TRBD2
J: TRBJ2-1
V: TRBV19
CDR3: ASSTGLAGEGLLGSF

D: -
J: TRBJ1-1
V: TRBV9
CDR3: ASSMEGGLNTEAF

D: TRBD2
J: TRBJ2-7
V: TRBV27
CDR3: ASADGASGTREQY

D: -
J: TRBJ2-7
V: TRBV19
CDR3: ASSIGPHYEQY

D: TRBD2
J: TRBJ2-1
V: TRBV7-9
CDR3: ASSLGGGNEQF

D: -
J: TRBJ1-1
V: TRBV7-9
CDR3: ASSLGAGAGTEAF

D: -
J: TRBJ2-5
V: TRBV6-1
CDR3: ASSERKGVETQY

D: TRBD2
J: TRBJ2-2
V: TRBV13
CDR3: ASSAIAGGGGELF

D: -
J: TRBJ2-1
V: TRBV15
CDR3: ATGDNMNNEQF

D: -
J: TRBJ1-5
V: TRBV27
CDR3: ASSPQAGRVGVGPQH

D: -
J: TRBJ1-1
V: TRBV12-5
CDR3: ASVGGNTEAF

D: -
J: TRBJ2-7
V: TRBV7-9
CDR3: ASSLLGGPEQY